This T cell receptor beta chain was recorded in a study of cytomegalovirus exposure and HLA in healthy donors. Study conclusions and caveats: There was a cluster of highly shared sequence variants that was likely a sequencing artifact. For cytomegalovirus status, the classifier reportedly gave diagnoses with high specificity and sensitivity.

CDR3 length equals 14 residues. Germline V gene lookup returns CDR1 GTSNPN and CDR2 SVGIG (reference sequence). V shed 1 base and J 0 bases; nucleotides not matched to a gene: 3. Comments on this clone: What it recognizes is unknown.

This PCR relied on a set of 60 Vbeta primers and 13 Jbeta primers. The assay was immunoSEQ multiplex PCR, and TCRdb's table has in-frame clones only and misses some. This table holds some 250,000 clones, around 80% found once. This receptor was taken from a woman between 40 and 50 years old in good health and CMV-seropositive. The sample was PBMCs. The chain is built from TRBV30 and TRBJ2-7, with 7 nucleotides matching TRBD2. The DNA for the CDR3 is TGTGCCTGGAGTGAGGGCGGGAGCTCCTACGAGCAGTACTTC. Translation: CAWSEGGSSYEQYF.